The clone carrying this T cell receptor (beta chain) was recorded at least ten times. Its specificity is unknown. The data belong to a study of T-cell reconstitution after alpha-beta-depleted transplantation in children. The germline V and J ends were trimmed by 0 bases and 5 bases, with 13 bases remaining between them. The CDR3 is made up of 15 amino acids. Construction of the TCRbeta library involved unique molecular identifiers. A single record per CDR3 protein comes from TCRdb applying MiXCR to the PCR reads. The sample lists nearly 250,000 distinct CDR3 sequences, 6.5% to 10% seen once, with roughly 6% in the top ten. Study-wide findings and caveats: It was newly produced T cells that mostly accounted for T-cell counts and diversity one year after transplant. Several hundred graft clones that had expanded were reportedly the source of alpha-beta T cells about two months after transplant. The study traced high day-60 TCRbeta diversity in some patients to surviving recipient T cells and thymic progenitors.

The chain employs TRBV12-3 or TRBV12-4 and TRBJ2-5; a weak D match, TRBD2 (5 bases). The origin of this receptor is a male patient between 5 and 17 years old who had a stem cell transplant for acute lymphoblastic leukemia, so the T cells may come from the graft donor. Sequenced material: PBMCs, mostly from graft donor cells, taken 180 days after TCRalphabeta/CD19-depleted stem cell transplant. In DNA form, the CDR3 reads TGTGCCAGCAGTTTAGCGCAACGGACTGACGAGACCCAGTACTTC. Translated: CASSLAQRTDETQYF.